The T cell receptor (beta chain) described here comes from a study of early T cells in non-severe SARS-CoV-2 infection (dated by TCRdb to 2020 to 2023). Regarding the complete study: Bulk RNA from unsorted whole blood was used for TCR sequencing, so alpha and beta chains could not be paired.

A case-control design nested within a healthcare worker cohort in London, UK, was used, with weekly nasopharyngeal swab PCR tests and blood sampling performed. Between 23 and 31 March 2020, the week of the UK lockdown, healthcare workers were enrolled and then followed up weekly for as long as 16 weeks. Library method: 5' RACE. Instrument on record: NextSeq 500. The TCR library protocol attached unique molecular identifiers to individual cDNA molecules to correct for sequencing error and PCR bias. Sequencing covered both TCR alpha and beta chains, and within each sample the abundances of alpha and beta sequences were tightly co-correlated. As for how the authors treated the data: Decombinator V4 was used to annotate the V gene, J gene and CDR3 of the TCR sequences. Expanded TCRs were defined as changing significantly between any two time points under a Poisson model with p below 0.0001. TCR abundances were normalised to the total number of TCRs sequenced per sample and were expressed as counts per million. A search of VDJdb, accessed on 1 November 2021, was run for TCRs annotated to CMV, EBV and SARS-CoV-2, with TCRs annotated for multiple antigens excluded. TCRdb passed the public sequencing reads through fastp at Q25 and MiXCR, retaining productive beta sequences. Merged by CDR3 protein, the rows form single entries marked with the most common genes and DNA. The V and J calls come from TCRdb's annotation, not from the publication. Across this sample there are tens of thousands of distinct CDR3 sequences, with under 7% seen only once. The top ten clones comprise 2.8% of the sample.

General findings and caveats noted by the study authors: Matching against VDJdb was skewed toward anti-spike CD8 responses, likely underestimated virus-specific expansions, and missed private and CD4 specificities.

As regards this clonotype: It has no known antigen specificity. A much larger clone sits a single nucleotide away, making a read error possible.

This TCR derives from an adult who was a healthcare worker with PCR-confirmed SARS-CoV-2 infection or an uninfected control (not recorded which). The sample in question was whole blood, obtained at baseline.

The DNA sequence is TGTGCCAGCAGCTTAGACAGGGGGAACCAGCATGGCTACATCTTC. Its product reads: CASSLDRGNQHGYIF. The rearrangement combines TRBV13 with TRBJ1-2, and 8 junctional nucleotides match TRBD1. The germline V gene (reference sequence) yields PRHDT for CDR1 and FYEKMQ for CDR2. The CDR3 has 15 amino acids, counting the end cysteine and phenylalanine. Of all the DNA, just the CDR3 is kept, 45 bases in frame from base 1.